The clone carrying this T cell receptor beta chain came up a few times. The V gene's germline CDR1 is SGHVS and CDR2 FNYEAQ. The V gene lost 4 bases and the J gene lost 2 bases, with 12 bases spanning the gap. This CDR3 spans 14 amino acids. In the original workflow: Estimation of nucleated cell counts was performed using reference gene primer amplification. Some clones are missing from TCRdb's copy, which holds only in-frame ones; the method was immunoSEQ multiplex PCR. That table gives V, J and clone size, and the DNA gave D and trimming. The repertoire includes 200,000 to 250,000 clones, about 80% of them detected once, and 15% sits in the top ten. Participants were aged 18 to 89 years from around 24 US areas. Two negative PCRs, clearance, or symptom resolution were required of recovered Cohort 3 donors. The sample belongs to a study of blood T cell repertoires in COVID-19. As for the study in general: T cells, B-cell-depleted T cells, or PBMCs provided the cDNA or gDNA that served as material.

Material for sequencing was PBMCs or T cells enriched from blood (not recorded which). The TCR sequence derives from a man aged 40-49 years who had recovered from COVID-19. The rearrangement joins TRBV7-6 to TRBJ2-7, with D maybe TRBD1 (5 bases). DNA of the CDR3: TGTGCCAGCAGCTCCCGCGGCAGGGCCTACGAGCAGTACTTC. It specifies CASSSRGRAYEQYF.